The present T cell receptor (beta chain) was sequenced within a study of shared clonotypes between healthy human individuals. The CDR3 consists of 13 residues. Germline loops: CDR1 MNHNY, CDR2 SVGAGI (reference sequence). Sequencing used immunoSEQ multiplex PCR; TCRdb keeps in-frame clones, though not all of them. The repertoire holds 450,000 to 650,000 clones, roughly 72% seen once, with around 12% in the top ten. With regard to this clone: Germline is not matched at one junction end, which may reflect a read error. The sample carries other DNA sequences with the same CDR3.

Sequencing used PBMCs. J is TRBJ1-4 and V is TRBV6-6; no firm D call. The TCR was taken from a woman aged 40 to 55 in good health. Some clones in this sample may be carry-over from other donors' samples. The CDR3 is CASSPITNEKLFF. Written as DNA, the CDR3 is TGTGCCAGCAGCCCCATAACTAACGAAAAACTGTTTTTT.